The rows below give T cell receptor beta chains drawn from one sample of a study of blood T cells in healthy people across ages. One entry per CDR3 protein results from TCRdb running MiXCR on the 5' RACE reads. The table records some 760,000 distinct CDR3 sequences, around 25% of them present only once. The same sample was also studied in work on T cells of mothers and their children.

Specimen: blood. The source of these receptors is a boy aged 5-17 years in good health. The CDR3 runs from the conserved cysteine through the conserved F or W. A D gene is named only where the DNA matches it firmly. Size tells how often a clone was seen (once, few, many) or the class of an expanded clone, and some rows leave it out.

clone_size: -
v_call: TRBV13
d_call: -
j_call: TRBJ2-5
cdr3_nt: TGTGCCAGCAGTGCCGGGTCTCGGGAGACCCAGTACTTC
cdr3_aa: CASSAGSRETQYF

clone_size: -
v_call: TRBV20-1
d_call: -
j_call: TRBJ2-7
cdr3_nt: TGCAGTGCTAGCCCGGGGGACCTCTACGAGCAGTACTTC
cdr3_aa: CSASPGDLYEQYF

clone_size: -
v_call: TRBV3-1
d_call: TRBD2
j_call: TRBJ2-7
cdr3_nt: TGTGCCAGCAGCCGACGGCTAGCGGGAGAATCCTACGAGCAGTACTTC
cdr3_aa: CASSRRLAGESYEQYF

clone_size: many
v_call: TRBV4-3
d_call: TRBD2
j_call: TRBJ2-1
cdr3_nt: TGCGCCAGCAGCCAAGGACGGAAGACTAGCCTTACCCACAATGAGCAGTTCTTC
cdr3_aa: CASSQGRKTSLTHNEQFF

clone_size: few
v_call: TRBV6-6
d_call: -
j_call: TRBJ2-3
cdr3_nt: TGTGCCAGCAGTTATTCTGGGGGCGCAGGTATGCAGTATTTT
cdr3_aa: CASSYSGGAGMQYF

clone_size: many
v_call: TRBV29-1
d_call: -
j_call: TRBJ1-2
cdr3_nt: TGCAGCGTTGAAGTCTGGACAGAGAATGGCTACACCTTC
cdr3_aa: CSVEVWTENGYTF

clone_size: -
v_call: TRBV7-2
d_call: -
j_call: TRBJ2-3
cdr3_nt: TGTGCCAGCAGCCGGACCGATCATACGCAGTATTTT
cdr3_aa: CASSRTDHTQYF

clone_size: few
v_call: TRBV7-9
d_call: TRBD1
j_call: TRBJ1-1
cdr3_nt: TGTGCCAGCAGCATAGGACAGGGTTTTGAGAACACTGAAGCTTTCTTT
cdr3_aa: CASSIGQGFENTEAFF

clone_size: many
v_call: TRBV7-9
d_call: -
j_call: TRBJ1-4
cdr3_nt: TGTGCCAGCAGCCTCTCCCGGGGTAATGAAAAACTGTTTTTT
cdr3_aa: CASSLSRGNEKLFF

clone_size: few
v_call: TRBV27
d_call: TRBD2
j_call: TRBJ2-5
cdr3_nt: TGTGCCAGCAGTTTATCGCCAATCCTGGCGGGGGGTGGTGAGACCCAGTACTTC
cdr3_aa: CASSLSPILAGGGETQYF

clone_size: few
v_call: TRBV7-3
d_call: -
j_call: TRBJ1-2
cdr3_nt: TGTGCCAGCAGCTTAAAGTCCGGGAGCTATGGCTACACCTTC
cdr3_aa: CASSLKSGSYGYTF

clone_size: few
v_call: TRBV7-9
d_call: -
j_call: TRBJ1-1
cdr3_nt: TGTGCCAGCAGCCCGCTGGACGGACCCCGCACTGAAGCTTTCTTT
cdr3_aa: CASSPLDGPRTEAFF

clone_size: -
v_call: TRBV6-1
d_call: -
j_call: TRBJ1-5
cdr3_nt: TGTGCCAGCGTTGGGCAAGGCAATCAGCCCCAGCATTTT
cdr3_aa: CASVGQGNQPQHF

clone_size: few
v_call: TRBV20-1
d_call: TRBD1
j_call: TRBJ2-7
cdr3_nt: TGCAGTGCTAGGGGCACGACAGGGGCGACCTACGAGCAGTACTTC
cdr3_aa: CSARGTTGATYEQYF

clone_size: few
v_call: TRBV4-3
d_call: -
j_call: TRBJ2-6
cdr3_nt: TGCGCCAGCAGCCAAGAATCGTGGGCCGCTGGGGCCAACGTCCTGACTTTC
cdr3_aa: CASSQESWAAGANVLTF

clone_size: -
v_call: TRBV7-6
d_call: -
j_call: TRBJ1-6
cdr3_nt: TGTGCCAGCAGCTTAGATCCGGGGGCAGGCTCACCCCTCCACTTT
cdr3_aa: CASSLDPGAGSPLHF

clone_size: -
v_call: TRBV4-3
d_call: TRBD2
j_call: TRBJ2-5
cdr3_nt: TGCGCCAGCAGCCAAGTGGGACTAGCGGGAGGCCAAGAGACCCAGTACTTC
cdr3_aa: CASSQVGLAGGQETQYF

clone_size: -
v_call: TRBV7-3
d_call: TRBD1
j_call: TRBJ2-2
cdr3_nt: TGTGCCAGCAGCACTGGACGACCCGGGACAGGCAATCCTCCCGGGGAGCTGTTTTTT
cdr3_aa: CASSTGRPGTGNPPGELFF

clone_size: few
v_call: TRBV3-1
d_call: -
j_call: TRBJ2-1
cdr3_nt: TGTGCCAGCACCCTAGGGGCGGGCGCCAACAATGAGCAGTTCTTC
cdr3_aa: CASTLGAGANNEQFF

clone_size: many
v_call: TRBV18
d_call: -
j_call: TRBJ1-4
cdr3_nt: TGTGCCAGCTCACCACGGCAGAATGAAAAACTGTTTTTT
cdr3_aa: CASSPRQNEKLFF

clone_size: -
v_call: TRBV6-5
d_call: -
j_call: TRBJ1-4
cdr3_nt: TGTGCCAGCAGTTACCAGGGAACTGAAAAACTGTTTTTT
cdr3_aa: CASSYQGTEKLFF

clone_size: -
v_call: TRBV6-1
d_call: -
j_call: TRBJ1-6
cdr3_nt: TGTGCCAGCGGGGAGGACCGGCGGGGAAATTCACCCCTCCACTTT
cdr3_aa: CASGEDRRGNSPLHF

clone_size: -
v_call: TRBV6-2/TRBV6-3
d_call: -
j_call: TRBJ2-7
cdr3_nt: TGTGCCAGCAGTGTCACAGGGCTGGACTACGAGCAGTACTTC
cdr3_aa: CASSVTGLDYEQYF

clone_size: -
v_call: TRBV2
d_call: TRBD1
j_call: TRBJ1-5
cdr3_nt: TGTGCCAGCAGCGGGTGGGGGACAGGATATAGCAATCAGCCCCAGCATTTT
cdr3_aa: CASSGWGTGYSNQPQHF

clone_size: few
v_call: TRBV11-2
d_call: -
j_call: TRBJ2-5
cdr3_nt: TGTGCCAGCAGCCCCCCGAGACAAGAGACCCAGTACTTC
cdr3_aa: CASSPPRQETQYF

clone_size: -
v_call: TRBV7-2
d_call: -
j_call: TRBJ2-3
cdr3_nt: TGTGCCAGCAGCTTCCAGCCAAACATACGCACAGATACGCAGTATTTT
cdr3_aa: CASSFQPNIRTDTQYF

clone_size: -
v_call: TRBV3-1
d_call: -
j_call: TRBJ2-1
cdr3_nt: TGTGCCAGCAGCCAAGGCGGCTCTGTTGAGCAGTTCTTC
cdr3_aa: CASSQGGSVEQFF

clone_size: few
v_call: TRBV20-1
d_call: -
j_call: TRBJ2-7
cdr3_nt: TGCGGAGGGGGAGGCCCTCTCGAGCAGTACTTC
cdr3_aa: CGGGGPLEQYF

clone_size: -
v_call: TRBV6-5
d_call: -
j_call: TRBJ1-2
cdr3_nt: TGTGCCAGCAGGTCAATCGTGGCGTCGGGCTACACCTTC
cdr3_aa: CASRSIVASGYTF

clone_size: -
v_call: TRBV4-1
d_call: -
j_call: TRBJ1-1
cdr3_nt: TGCGCCAGCAGCCAAGTCAGGAGTATGAACACTGAAGCTTTCTTT
cdr3_aa: CASSQVRSMNTEAFF

clone_size: -
v_call: TRBV4-3
d_call: -
j_call: TRBJ2-1
cdr3_nt: TGCGCCAGCAGCCAAGGGGGACATTTTAACAATGAGCAGTTCTTC
cdr3_aa: CASSQGGHFNNEQFF

clone_size: -
v_call: TRBV29-1
d_call: TRBD1
j_call: TRBJ2-5
cdr3_nt: TGCAGCGCCAAACAGGGGGAGACCCAGTACTTC
cdr3_aa: CSAKQGETQYF

clone_size: -
v_call: TRBV7-9
d_call: -
j_call: TRBJ2-5
cdr3_nt: TGTGCCAGCAGCCCCCCGGGGGTGAAAGAGACCCAGTACTTC
cdr3_aa: CASSPPGVKETQYF

clone_size: few
v_call: TRBV28
d_call: TRBD2
j_call: TRBJ2-1
cdr3_nt: TGTGCCAGCACCGGACTAGCGGGAGATTTGTACAATGAGCAGTTCTTC
cdr3_aa: CASTGLAGDLYNEQFF

clone_size: -
v_call: TRBV7-8
d_call: -
j_call: TRBJ1-4
cdr3_nt: TGTGCCAGCAGCTTCCTCAGACTGCAAACTAATGAAAAACTGTTTTTT
cdr3_aa: CASSFLRLQTNEKLFF

clone_size: few
v_call: TRBV4-3
d_call: TRBD1
j_call: TRBJ2-7
cdr3_nt: TGCGCCAGCAGCCAAGAAGGGGCCGGGACAGGGACTTACGAGCAGTACTTC
cdr3_aa: CASSQEGAGTGTYEQYF

clone_size: few
v_call: TRBV29-1
d_call: TRBD1
j_call: TRBJ2-5
cdr3_nt: TGCAGCGTTGGGACAGGTCTTTTTTCGGAGACCCAGTACTTC
cdr3_aa: CSVGTGLFSETQYF

clone_size: few
v_call: TRBV7-7
d_call: TRBD1
j_call: TRBJ2-1
cdr3_nt: TGTGCTAGCAGCTTGACGGACAGGCCGTACAATGAGCAGTTCTTC
cdr3_aa: CASSLTDRPYNEQFF

clone_size: -
v_call: TRBV28
d_call: -
j_call: TRBJ2-7
cdr3_nt: TGTGCCAGCAGTCCCCTTAAGTACGGGAGTTCCTACGAGCAGTACTTC
cdr3_aa: CASSPLKYGSSYEQYF

clone_size: -
v_call: TRBV12-3/TRBV12-4
d_call: -
j_call: TRBJ1-2
cdr3_nt: TGTGCCAGCAGGCCGGGACTCCGTGGGGGCTACACCTTC
cdr3_aa: CASRPGLRGGYTF